This TCR beta chain was recorded in a study of blood T cell repertoires in COVID-19. Overall study context: Material from acute and convalescent COVID-19 was sourced from the United States, Italy and Spain. T cells, B-cell-depleted T cells, or PBMCs provided the cDNA or gDNA that served as material.

Per the original data handling: It was from reference gene primer amplification that nucleated cell counts were estimated. Using immunoSEQ multiplex PCR, the repertoire was profiled, and TCRdb retains in-frame clones only, with some absent. V, J and clone size are taken as reported in that table, and D and trimming were inferred from the DNA itself. The sample gives about 43,000 clones, around 90% of which show up once; less than 20% is in the top ten. The CDR3 totals 14 residues. The germline CDR1 and CDR2 sequences are GTSNPN and SVGIG (reference sequence). The germline V and J ends were trimmed by 4 bases and 0 bases, with 10 bases remaining between them.

This receptor was obtained from a man aged 55-75 years with active COVID-19. What was sequenced was peripheral blood. This chain uses TRBV30 with TRBJ1-3, with unresolved D. The CDR3 protein is CAWTAVRSGNTIYF. DNA of the CDR3: TGTGCCTGGACCGCGGTCCGCTCTGGAAACACCATATATTTT.